A selection of T cell receptor beta chains follows, all from one sample in a study of pediatric ulcerative colitis. TCRdb keeps only in-frame clones here, not all; method: immunoSEQ multiplex PCR. There are tens of thousands of clones in the sample; about three quarters occur only once, and roughly 5.2% lies in the top ten. Input material: blood. The receptors here all came from a boy aged 5-17 years with moderate ulcerative colitis. CDR3s include the opening cysteine and the closing phenylalanine or tryptophan. Fields, in order: V gene, clone size, J gene, D gene, CDR3 DNA, CDR3 protein. A D gene is named only where the DNA matches it firmly. Clone size appears in some rows only: once, few, many, or a class for an expanded clone.

>TRBV2|NA|TRBJ1-5|NA
TGTGCCAGCGGCCGGACAGAACTTAGCAATCAGCCCCAGCATTTT
CASGRTELSNQPQHF
>TRBV2|NA|TRBJ2-3|NA
TGTGCCAGCAGTGGAAACCGGGAAGGTGGAACAGATACGCAGTATTTT
CASSGNREGGTDTQYF
>TRBV28|NA|TRBJ1-3|NA
TGTGCCAGCAGTTTAGAGAGAAACGCCATATATTTT
CASSLERNAIYF
>TRBV6-5|NA|TRBJ1-2|NA
TGTGCCAGCAGGCCCAACAGGGTGTTTGGCTACACCTTC
CASRPNRVFGYTF
>TRBV28|NA|TRBJ2-3|NA
TGTGCCAGCAGTTTGGACATACAGAGCACAGATACGCAGTATTTT
CASSLDIQSTDTQYF
>TRBV10-3|NA|TRBJ1-4|TRBD1
TGTGCCATCAGACGACAGGGAACTAATGAAAAACTGTTTTTT
CAIRRQGTNEKLFF
>TRBV28|NA|TRBJ1-2|NA
TGTGCCAGCAGTTTATTGAACCTTAACTATGGCTACACCTTC
CASSLLNLNYGYTF
>TRBV4-1|once|TRBJ2-7|NA
TGCGCCAGCTCAAACCGACGTACGTCCTACGAGCAGTACTTC
CASSNRRTSYEQYF
>TRBV29-1|NA|TRBJ2-2|TRBD1
TGCAGCGTGTGGACAGGGGGCCTCACCGGGGAGCTGTTTTTT
CSVWTGGLTGELFF
>TRBV2|NA|TRBJ1-2|NA
TGTGCCAGCAGTGGTCCAGCTTATGGCTACACCTTC
CASSGPAYGYTF
>TRBV5-1|NA|TRBJ2-5|NA
TGCGCCAGCAGCTTGAGCGTGGAGACCCAGTACTTC
CASSLSVETQYF
>TRBV5-1|NA|TRBJ2-5|NA
TGCGCCAGCAGCTTGGCCGGCGAGACCCAGTACTTC
CASSLAGETQYF
>TRBV11-2|NA|TRBJ2-7|NA
TGTGCCAGCAGGAAGCTGAGCTCCTACGAGCAGTACTTC
CASRKLSSYEQYF
>TRBV9|NA|TRBJ1-3|NA
TGTGCCAGCAGCGTAGCTATTGGTACGTTGACGGGAAACACCATATATTTT
CASSVAIGTLTGNTIYF
>TRBV30|NA|TRBJ1-3|NA
TGTGCCTGGATACAGTCCTACTCTGGAAACACCATATATTTT
CAWIQSYSGNTIYF
>TRBV27|NA|TRBJ1-2|NA
TGTGCCAGCAGTTTAATGGGCCAGCGGGGCTACACCTTC
CASSLMGQRGYTF
>TRBV27|NA|TRBJ2-7|NA
TGTGCCAGCAGTCTTCAGGGGATGAGGGAGCAGTACTTC
CASSLQGMREQYF
>TRBV7-7|NA|TRBJ2-5|NA
TGTGCCAGCAGCCCCTTGGAGATCCCCGGGACCCAGTACTTC
CASSPLEIPGTQYF
>TRBV25-1|NA|TRBJ1-1|NA
TGTGCCAGCAGTGAACCAGGAAGGAACACTGAAGCTTTCTTT
CASSEPGRNTEAFF
>TRBV5-1|NA|TRBJ2-5|NA
TGCGCCAGCAGCTCCTCGGTTGGGCGAGAGACCCAGTACTTC
CASSSSVGRETQYF
>TRBV6-5|NA|TRBJ1-3|NA
TGTGCCAGCAGTTACGGAGGGGACCCTGGAAACACCATATATTTT
CASSYGGDPGNTIYF
>TRBV10-2|NA|TRBJ1-1|NA
TGCGCCAGCAGGGCGGCAGGCCCCCTGAACACTGAAGCTTTCTTT
CASRAAGPLNTEAFF
>TRBV5-1|NA|TRBJ2-7|NA
TGCGCCAGCAGCCTGGTTGAGTCAGGCGGCTACGAGCAGTACTTC
CASSLVESGGYEQYF
>TRBV9|NA|TRBJ2-3|TRBD2
TGTGCCAGCAGCGTAGTAGCGGGAGGGAGCACAGATACGCAGTATTTT
CASSVVAGGSTDTQYF
>TRBV7-9|NA|TRBJ2-5|NA
TGTGCCAGCAGCTTTGGTGGGGGGTTGGAGACCCAGTACTTC
CASSFGGGLETQYF
>TRBV6-5|NA|TRBJ2-4|TRBD1
TGTGCCAGCAAACCCAGGGGGCCTGGGGAGAACATTCAGTACTTC
CASKPRGPGENIQYF